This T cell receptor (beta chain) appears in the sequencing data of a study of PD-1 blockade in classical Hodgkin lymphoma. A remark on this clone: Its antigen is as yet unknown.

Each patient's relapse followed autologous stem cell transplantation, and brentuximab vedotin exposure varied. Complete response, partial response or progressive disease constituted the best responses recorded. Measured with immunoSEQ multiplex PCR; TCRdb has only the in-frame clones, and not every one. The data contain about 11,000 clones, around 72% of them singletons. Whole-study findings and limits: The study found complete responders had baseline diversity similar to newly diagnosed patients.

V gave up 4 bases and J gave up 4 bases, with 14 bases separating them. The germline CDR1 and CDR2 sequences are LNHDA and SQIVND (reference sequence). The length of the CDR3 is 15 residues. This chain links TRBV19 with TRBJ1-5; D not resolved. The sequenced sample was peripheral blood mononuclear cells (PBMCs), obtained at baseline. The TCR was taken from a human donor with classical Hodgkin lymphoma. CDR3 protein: CASSTISGGNQPQHF. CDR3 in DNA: TGTGCCAGTAGTACAATCTCCGGAGGTAATCAGCCCCAGCATTTT.